This T cell receptor beta chain was obtained from a study of blood T cell repertoires in COVID-19. Across the whole study: The study drew acute and convalescent COVID-19 samples from the United States, Italy and Spain. Nucleic acid was either cDNA or gDNA, and it came from T cells, B-cell-depleted T cells, or PBMCs.

CDR1 LNHDA and CDR2 SQIVND come from the germline V gene (reference sequence). V was clipped by 11 bases and J by 2 bases; unmatched bases: 8. CDR3 length equals 13 residues. Authors' analysis steps: The authors estimated nucleated cell counts from reference gene primer amplification. TCRdb's table, derived via immunoSEQ multiplex PCR, lists solely in-frame clones and lacks some. That table furnishes V, J and clone size, whereas the DNA furnished D and trimming. The sample records about 250,000 clones, under 85% being singletons. The material sequenced was peripheral blood. The TCR originated in a woman in her thirties or forties with active or convalescent COVID-19. The chain recombines TRBV19 with TRBJ1-2; 7 bases fit TRBD1. CDR3 amino acids: CAGKAQGNYGYTF. DNA for the CDR3: TGTGCCGGGAAGGCACAGGGGAACTATGGCTACACCTTC. Drawing the rest from reference TRBV19 and TRBJ1-2, the complete variable domain is DGGITQSPKYLFRKEGQNVTLSCEQNLNHDAMYWYRQDPGQGLRLIYYSQIVNDFQKGDIAEGYSVSREKKESFPLTVTSAQKNPTAFYLCAGKAQGNYGYTFGSGTRLTVV.